Listed below are T cell receptor beta chains from one sample, sequenced in a study of cytomegalovirus exposure and HLA in healthy donors. Using immunoSEQ multiplex PCR, the repertoire was profiled, and TCRdb retains in-frame clones only, with some absent. The sample has roughly 33,000 clones. The sample comprised PBMCs. These receptors were obtained from a woman aged 40 to 50 in good health and CMV-seropositive. CDR3s include the opening cysteine and the closing phenylalanine or tryptophan.

TRBV18	TRBJ2-2	CASSPPGGAGTGELFF
TRBV12-5	TRBJ2-7	CASGRLGTVGEQYF
TRBV29-1	TRBJ2-1	CSVDQGWDEQFF
TRBV9	TRBJ2-1	CASSVEEPYNEQFF
TRBV5-6	TRBJ2-7	CASSLGSLGLGEQYF
TRBV2	TRBJ1-2	CASKVRDNYGYTF
TRBV4-1	TRBJ2-3	CASSQSGTSYEADTQYF
TRBV7-9	TRBJ2-5	CASSLNRVGVETQYF
TRBV29-1	TRBJ2-1	CSVNNRGSSSYNEQFF
TRBV7-2	TRBJ2-7	CASSPLGGRAYEQYF
TRBV18	TRBJ2-1	CASSPTRGSKNEQFF
TRBV7-6	TRBJ1-1	CASRTGGLNTEAFF
TRBV9	TRBJ2-5	CASSVGGGVGETQYF
TRBV1	TRBJ2-5	CTSRDRRAGAGKTQYF
TRBV6-5	TRBJ1-2	CASSSPRANYGYTF
TRBV7-2	TRBJ2-1	CASSSRTSGHEQFF
TRBV30	TRBJ2-2	CAWSPSGREDGELFF
TRBV19	TRBJ1-1	CASSMNWGTVNTEAFF
TRBV5-1	TRBJ2-5	CASSLAGLAGGGETQYF
TRBV18	TRBJ2-1	CASSPNRDPGNEQFF
TRBV9	TRBJ2-7	CASSVGAGGGYEQYF
TRBV5-1	TRBJ2-5	CASSPVEGLETQYF
TRBV30	TRBJ2-7	CAWTRQGRYEQYF
TRBV27	TRBJ2-7	CASSSKDSHGEQYF
TRBV18	TRBJ2-3	CASSFLGEALTDTQYF
TRBV28	TRBJ1-2	CASSSRGYGYTF
TRBV5-1	TRBJ1-3	CASGLTGPGNTIYF
TRBV18	TRBJ1-5	CASSPGTGVSSNQPQHF
TRBV4-3	TRBJ2-3	CASSQEGLAGDTQYF